A single TCR beta chain is shown here with its context. Since the CDR3 does not end with the conserved phenylalanine or tryptophan, this likely comes from a read error. The DNA is omitted, as the CDR3 cannot be located on it reliably, and the CDR3 follows TCRdb's listing. DNA and RNA were both co-extracted from around 20-30 mg of bulk tissue that had not been sorted. The sample is drawn from a study of tumor-infiltrating lymphocytes in primary liver carcinoma. The CDR3 is 13 residues long, ends included. From germline, CDR1 is LGHNA and CDR2 YNFKEQ. Starting material of roughly 0.45 ug total RNA yielded TCR beta cDNA via a constant-region primer. ARM-PCR was slightly modified, and three nested multiplex PCR rounds with it gave rise to the TCR beta libraries. TRBV1-TRBV30 forward primers paired with a C-beta reverse primer were used in the first two PCR rounds, which ran approximately 10 cycles each. One entry per CDR3 protein, called by TCRdb with MiXCR from the multiplex PCR reads. The table includes about 120,000 distinct CDR3 sequences, around 70% detected once.

The chain uses TRBV4-2 and TRBJ2-4. The receptor comes from a woman between 55 and 75 years old with primary liver carcinoma and hepatitis B virus infection. The sequenced material came from tumor-adjacent normal liver tissue. The CDR3 here is CASSQEVQTIQYL.